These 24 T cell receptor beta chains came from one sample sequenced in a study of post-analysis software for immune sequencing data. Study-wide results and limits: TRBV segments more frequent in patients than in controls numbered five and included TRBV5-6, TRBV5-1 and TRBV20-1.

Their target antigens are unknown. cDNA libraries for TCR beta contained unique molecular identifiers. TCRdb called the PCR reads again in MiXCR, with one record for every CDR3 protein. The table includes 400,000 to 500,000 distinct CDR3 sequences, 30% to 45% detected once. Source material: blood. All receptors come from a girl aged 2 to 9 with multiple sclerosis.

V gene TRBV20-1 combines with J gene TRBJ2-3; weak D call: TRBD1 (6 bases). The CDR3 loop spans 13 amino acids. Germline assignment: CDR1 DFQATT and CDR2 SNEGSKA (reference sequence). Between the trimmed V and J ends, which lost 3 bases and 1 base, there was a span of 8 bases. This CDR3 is CSASAGGTDTQYF. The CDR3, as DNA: TGCAGTGCTAGTGCAGGGGGCACAGATACGCAGTATTTT.

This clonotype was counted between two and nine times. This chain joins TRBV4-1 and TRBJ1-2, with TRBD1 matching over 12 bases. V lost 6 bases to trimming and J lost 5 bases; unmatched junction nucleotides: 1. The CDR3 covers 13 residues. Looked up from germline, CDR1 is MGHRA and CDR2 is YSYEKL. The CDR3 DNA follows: TGCGCCAGCAGGGGACAGGGGGCGTATGGCTACACCTTC. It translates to CASRGQGAYGYTF.

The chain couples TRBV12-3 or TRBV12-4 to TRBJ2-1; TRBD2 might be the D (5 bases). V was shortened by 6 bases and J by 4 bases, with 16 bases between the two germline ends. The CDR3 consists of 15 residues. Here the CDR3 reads CASSSPGSFYNEQFF. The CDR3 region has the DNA TGTGCCAGCAGCTCCCCGGGGTCTTTTTACAATGAGCAGTTCTTC.

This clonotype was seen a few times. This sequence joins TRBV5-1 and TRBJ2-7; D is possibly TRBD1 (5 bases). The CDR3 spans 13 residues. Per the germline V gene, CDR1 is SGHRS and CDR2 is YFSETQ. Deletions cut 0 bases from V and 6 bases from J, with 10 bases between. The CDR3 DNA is TGCGCCAGCAGCTTGGAGGCAGGGATCGAGCAGTACTTC. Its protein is CASSLEAGIEQYF.

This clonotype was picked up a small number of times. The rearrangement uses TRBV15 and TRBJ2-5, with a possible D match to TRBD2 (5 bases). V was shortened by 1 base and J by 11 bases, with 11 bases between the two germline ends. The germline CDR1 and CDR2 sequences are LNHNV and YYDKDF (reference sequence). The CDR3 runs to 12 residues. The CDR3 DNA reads TGTGCCACCAGCAGAGGACGGGGAGAGCAGTACTTC. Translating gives CATSRGRGEQYF.

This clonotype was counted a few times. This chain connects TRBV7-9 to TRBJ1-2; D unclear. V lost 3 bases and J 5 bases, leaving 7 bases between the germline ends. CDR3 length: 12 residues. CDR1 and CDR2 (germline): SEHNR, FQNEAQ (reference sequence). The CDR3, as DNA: TGTGCCAGCAGCTTGGACTATTATGGCTACACCTTC. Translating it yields CASSLDYYGYTF. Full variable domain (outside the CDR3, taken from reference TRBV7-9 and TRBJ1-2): DTGVSQNPRHKITKRGQNVTFRCDPISEHNRLYWYRQTLGQGPEFLTYFQNEAQLEKSRLLSDRFSAERPKGSFSTLEIQRTEQGDSAMYLCASSLDYYGYTFGSGTRLTVV.

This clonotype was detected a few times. The CDR3 region has the DNA TGCAGCGTTGAAGGCGAAGGCTTGGGGAGCTCCTACGAGCAGTACTTC. Translated: CSVEGEGLGSSYEQYF. This chain connects TRBV29-1 to TRBJ2-7; possibly TRBD2 for D (5 bases). V lost 1 base and J 0 bases, leaving 16 bases between the germline ends. The CDR3 length is 16 residues. Germline V CDR1 and CDR2: SQVTM, ANQGSEA.

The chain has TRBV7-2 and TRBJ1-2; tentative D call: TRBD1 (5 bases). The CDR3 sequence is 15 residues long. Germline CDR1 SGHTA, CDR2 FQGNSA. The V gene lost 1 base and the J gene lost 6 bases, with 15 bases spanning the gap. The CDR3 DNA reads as TGTGCCAGCAGCTTAGTGGGGGAAAGGAGGAATGGCTACACCTTC. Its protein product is CASSLVGERRNGYTF.

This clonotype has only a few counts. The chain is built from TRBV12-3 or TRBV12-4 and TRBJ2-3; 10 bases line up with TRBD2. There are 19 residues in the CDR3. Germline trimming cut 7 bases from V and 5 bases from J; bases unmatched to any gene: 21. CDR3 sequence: CASTGTSVPKTHAEDTQYF. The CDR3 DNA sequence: TGTGCCAGCACTGGGACTAGCGTCCCAAAAACTCACGCGGAAGATACGCAGTATTTT.

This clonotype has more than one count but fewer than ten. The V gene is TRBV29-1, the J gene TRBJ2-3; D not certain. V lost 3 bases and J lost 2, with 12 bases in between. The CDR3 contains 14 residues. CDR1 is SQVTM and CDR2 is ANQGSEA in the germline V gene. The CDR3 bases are TGCAGCGTTGATTTGTACCTCCACACAGATACGCAGTATTTT. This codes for CSVDLYLHTDTQYF.

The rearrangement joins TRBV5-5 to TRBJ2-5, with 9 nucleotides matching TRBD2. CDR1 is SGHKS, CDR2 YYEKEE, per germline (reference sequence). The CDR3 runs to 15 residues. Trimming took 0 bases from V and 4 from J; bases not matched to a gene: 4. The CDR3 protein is CASSLDGTSSETQYF. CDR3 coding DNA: TGTGCCAGCAGCTTGGATGGGACTAGCTCAGAGACCCAGTACTTC. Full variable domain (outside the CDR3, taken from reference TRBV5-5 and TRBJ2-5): DAGVTQSPTHLIKTRGQQVTLRCSPISGHKSVSWYQQVLGQGPQFIFQYYEKEERGRGNFPDRFSARQFPNYSSELNVNALLLGDSALYLCASSLDGTSSETQYFGPGTRLLVL.

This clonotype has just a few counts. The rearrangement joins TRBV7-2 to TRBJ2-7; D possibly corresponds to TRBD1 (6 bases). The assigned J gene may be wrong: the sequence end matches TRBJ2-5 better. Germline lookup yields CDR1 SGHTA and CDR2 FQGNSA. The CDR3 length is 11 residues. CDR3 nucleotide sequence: TGTGCCAGCGGGACAATGAGGACCCAGTACTTC. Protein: CASGTMRTQYF.

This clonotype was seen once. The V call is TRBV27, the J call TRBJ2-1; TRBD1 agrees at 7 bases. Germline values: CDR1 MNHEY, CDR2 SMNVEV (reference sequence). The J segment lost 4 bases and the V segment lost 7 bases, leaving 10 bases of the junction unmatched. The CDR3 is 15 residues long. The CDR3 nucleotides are TGTGCCAGCAATCACGGGGACAGAGATTACAATGAGCAGTTCTTC. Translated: CASNHGDRDYNEQFF.

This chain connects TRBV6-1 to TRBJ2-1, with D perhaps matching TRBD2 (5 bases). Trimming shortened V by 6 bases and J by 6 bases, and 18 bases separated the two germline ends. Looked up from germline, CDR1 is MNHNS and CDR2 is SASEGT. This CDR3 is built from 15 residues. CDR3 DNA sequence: TGTGCCAGCAGAAGCGGCTACCAACCCTCCAATGAGCAGTTCTTC. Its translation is CASRSGYQPSNEQFF.

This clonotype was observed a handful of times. The CDR3 here is CSAGYRGAGRTYEQYF. The CDR3 nucleotides read TGCAGCGCCGGATATCGCGGAGCGGGGCGGACCTACGAGCAGTACTTC. The V gene is TRBV29-1, the J gene TRBJ2-7; the match to TRBD2 covers 7 bases. J lost 2 bases, V lost 7 bases, and 17 bases had no gene match. The CDR3 runs 16 residues. Germline V gene sequence: CDR1 SQVTM, CDR2 ANQGSEA.

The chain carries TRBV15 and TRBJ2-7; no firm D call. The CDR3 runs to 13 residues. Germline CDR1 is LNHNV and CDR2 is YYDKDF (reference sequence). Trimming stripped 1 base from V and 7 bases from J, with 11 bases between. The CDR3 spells CATSRAGPPEQYF. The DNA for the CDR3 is TGTGCCACCAGCAGAGCGGGCCCACCGGAGCAGTACTTC.

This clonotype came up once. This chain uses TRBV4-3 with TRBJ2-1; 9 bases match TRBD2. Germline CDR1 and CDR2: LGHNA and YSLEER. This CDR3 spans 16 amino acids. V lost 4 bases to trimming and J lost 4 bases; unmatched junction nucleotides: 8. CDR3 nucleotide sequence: TGCGCCAGCAGCCGGCGACTAGCGGAGTCATACAATGAGCAGTTCTTC. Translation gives CASSRRLAESYNEQFF.

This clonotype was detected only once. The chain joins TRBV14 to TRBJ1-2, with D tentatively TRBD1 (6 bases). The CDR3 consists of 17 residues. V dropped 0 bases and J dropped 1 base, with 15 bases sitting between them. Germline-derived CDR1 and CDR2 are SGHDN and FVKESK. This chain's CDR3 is CASSQDIGGLSNYGYTF. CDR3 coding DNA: TGTGCCAGCAGCCAAGATATCGGGGGGCTGAGTAACTATGGCTACACCTTC.

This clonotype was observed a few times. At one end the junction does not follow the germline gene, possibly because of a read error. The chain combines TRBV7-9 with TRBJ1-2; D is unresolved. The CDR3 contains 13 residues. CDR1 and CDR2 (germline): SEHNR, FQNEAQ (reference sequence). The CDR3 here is CSSSLGRTDGYTF. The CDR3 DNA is TGTTCCAGCAGCTTAGGTCGGACGGACGGCTACACCTTC.

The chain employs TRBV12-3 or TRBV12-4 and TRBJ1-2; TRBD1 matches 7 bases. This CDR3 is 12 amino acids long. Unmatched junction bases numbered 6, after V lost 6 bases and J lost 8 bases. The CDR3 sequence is CASSQGEGGYTF. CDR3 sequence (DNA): TGTGCCAGCAGCCAGGGGGAGGGAGGCTACACCTTC.

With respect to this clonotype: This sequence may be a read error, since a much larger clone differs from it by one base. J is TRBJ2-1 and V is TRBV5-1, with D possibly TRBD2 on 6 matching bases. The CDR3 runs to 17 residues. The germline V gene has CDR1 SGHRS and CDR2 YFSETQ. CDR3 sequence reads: CARRLVSAGGAYNEQFF. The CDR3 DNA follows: TGCGCCCGCAGGCTCGTCTCCGCAGGAGGGGCCTACAATGAGCAGTTCTTC.

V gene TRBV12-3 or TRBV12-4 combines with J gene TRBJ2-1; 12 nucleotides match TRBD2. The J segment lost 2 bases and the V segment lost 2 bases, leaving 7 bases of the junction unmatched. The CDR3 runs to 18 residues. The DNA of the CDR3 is TGTGCCAGCAGTTTACGACTAGCGGGGGACCCCACCTACAATGAGCAGTTCTTC. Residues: CASSLRLAGDPTYNEQFF.

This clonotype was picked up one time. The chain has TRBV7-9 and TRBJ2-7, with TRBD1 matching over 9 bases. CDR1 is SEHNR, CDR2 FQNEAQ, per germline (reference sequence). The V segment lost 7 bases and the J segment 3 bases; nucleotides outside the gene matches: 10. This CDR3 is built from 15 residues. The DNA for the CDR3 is TGTGCCAGCATCAAAGGGACAGGGCAGTTCTACGAGCAGTACTTC. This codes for CASIKGTGQFYEQYF.

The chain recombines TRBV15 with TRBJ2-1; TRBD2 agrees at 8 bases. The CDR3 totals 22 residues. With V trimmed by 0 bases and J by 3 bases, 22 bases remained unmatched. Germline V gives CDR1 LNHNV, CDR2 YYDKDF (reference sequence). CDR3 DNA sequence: TGTGCCACCAGCAGAGAGGGAAGGGTTGGGTCGAAGCGGGGGATATTCTACAATGAGCAGTTCTTC. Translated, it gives CATSREGRVGSKRGIFYNEQFF.